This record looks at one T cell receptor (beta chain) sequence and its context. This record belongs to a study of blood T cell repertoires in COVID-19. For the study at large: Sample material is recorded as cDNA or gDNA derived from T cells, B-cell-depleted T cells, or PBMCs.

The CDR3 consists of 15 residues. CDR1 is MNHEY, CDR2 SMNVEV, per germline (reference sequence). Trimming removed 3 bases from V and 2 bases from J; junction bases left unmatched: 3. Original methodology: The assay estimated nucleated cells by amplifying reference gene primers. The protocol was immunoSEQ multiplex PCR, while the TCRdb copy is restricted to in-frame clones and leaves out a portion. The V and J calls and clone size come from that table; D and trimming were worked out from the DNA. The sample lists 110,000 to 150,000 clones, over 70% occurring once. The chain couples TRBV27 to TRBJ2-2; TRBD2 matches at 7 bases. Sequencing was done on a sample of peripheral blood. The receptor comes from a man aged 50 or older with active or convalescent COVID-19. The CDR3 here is CASSFTSDNTGELFF. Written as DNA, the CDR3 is TGTGCCAGCAGTTTTACTAGCGATAACACCGGGGAGCTGTTTTTT.